This TCR beta chain was captured by sequencing in a study of long-term antiretroviral therapy in people with HIV. The germline V and J ends were trimmed by 0 bases and 0 bases, with 14 bases remaining between them. Germline loops: CDR1 SGHRS, CDR2 YFSETQ. The CDR3 consists of 17 residues. On this clone: The antigen is undetermined.

Samples were assayed with immunoSEQ v3.0 at survey level. Sequencing was performed with immunoSEQ multiplex PCR; in TCRdb, only in-frame clones are kept and a portion is missing. The sample consists of 16,000 or so clones, around 80% of them appearing once. Study-level results: Clonotypes expanded prior to ART showed repertoire dominance at all sampled time points. Among HIV repertoires, CDR3 length ranges were narrower than those of controls. Absence of data on ART adherence, viral resistance or therapy changes was noted.

The sample here was unsorted PBMCs, taken 2.1 years after starting antiretroviral therapy. This sequence was found in a man aged 40-49 years with HIV. The chain is built from TRBV5-1 and TRBJ2-3, with D unresolved. The CDR3 spells CASSLGVGRSSTDTQYF. CDR3 DNA: TGCGCCAGCAGCTTGGGGGTTGGTAGGTCTAGCACAGATACGCAGTATTTT.